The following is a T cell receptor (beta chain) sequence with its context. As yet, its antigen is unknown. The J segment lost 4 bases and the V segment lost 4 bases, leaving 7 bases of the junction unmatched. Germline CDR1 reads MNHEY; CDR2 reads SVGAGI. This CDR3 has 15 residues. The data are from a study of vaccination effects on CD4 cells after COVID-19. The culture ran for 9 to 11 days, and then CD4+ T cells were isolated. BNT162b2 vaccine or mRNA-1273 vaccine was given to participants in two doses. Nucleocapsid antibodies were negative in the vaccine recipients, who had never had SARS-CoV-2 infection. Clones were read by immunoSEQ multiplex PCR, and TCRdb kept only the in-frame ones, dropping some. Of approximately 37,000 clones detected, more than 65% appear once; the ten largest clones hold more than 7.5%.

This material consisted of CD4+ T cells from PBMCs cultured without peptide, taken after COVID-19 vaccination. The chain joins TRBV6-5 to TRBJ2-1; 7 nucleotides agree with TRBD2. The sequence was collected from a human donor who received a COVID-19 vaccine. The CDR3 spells CASSFRAGIYNEQFF. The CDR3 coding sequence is TGTGCCAGCAGTTTTAGAGCGGGGATTTACAATGAGCAGTTCTTC.